The 5 T cell receptor beta chains below were found in one sample sequenced in a study of CD8+ T cells in alopecia areata. Extraction of RNA preceded its reverse transcription into cDNA, which served as the sequencing template. TCRdb's table, derived via immunoSEQ multiplex PCR, lists solely in-frame clones and lacks some. The table records about 150,000 clones, over 70% of them present only once. This specimen consisted of CD8+ T cells sorted from blood, obtained at week 0. The receptor source for this set is a human donor with alopecia areata.

V is TRBV25-1 and J is TRBJ2-1, with TRBD2 matching 11 bases. This CDR3 is 17 amino acids long. Germline assignment: CDR1 MGHDK and CDR2 SYGVNS. J gave up 5 bases and V 5 bases, and 11 bases lay outside the gene matches. The DNA of the CDR3 is TGTGCCAGCAGTACCCAACGACTAGCGGGAAGACACAATGAGCAGTTCTTC. Its translation is CASSTQRLAGRHNEQFF.

V usage is TRBV7-9 and J usage is TRBJ2-3; 12 bases are shared with TRBD2. Per germline, CDR1 SEHNR and CDR2 FQNEAQ (reference sequence). The CDR3 loop spans 14 amino acids. Trimming at V came to 8 bases and at J to 4 bases, leaving 4 bases not matched to a gene. In DNA, the CDR3 is TGTGCCAGCCTAGCGGGAGGGCCTCCAGATACGCAGTATTTT. As protein: CASLAGGPPDTQYF.

This chain joins TRBV23-1 and TRBJ1-2, with D possibly TRBD1 on 6 matching bases. TRBV23-1 is reported as an ORF; its role is uncertain. Trimming stripped 3 bases from V and 5 bases from J, with 13 bases between. This CDR3 spans 14 amino acids. The CDR3: CASSHTQGGYGYTF. DNA for the CDR3: TGCGCCAGCAGTCATACACAGGGCGGATATGGCTACACCTTC.

The chain is built from TRBV27 and TRBJ2-3; D may be TRBD1 (5 bases). The CDR3 is 14 amino acids. Looked up from germline, CDR1 is MNHEY and CDR2 is SMNVEV (reference sequence). Between the trimmed V and J ends, which lost 4 bases and 5 bases, there was a span of 13 bases. CDR3 in amino acids: CASSSTVGRDTQYF. In DNA, the CDR3 is TGTGCCAGCAGTTCGACAGTCGGCAGAGATACGCAGTATTTT.

The J gene is TRBJ1-5, the V gene TRBV29-1, with a tentative D call TRBD1 (6 bases). Trimming stripped 6 bases from V and 5 bases from J, with 14 bases between. The CDR3 extends over 13 amino acids. Per germline, CDR1 SQVTM and CDR2 ANQGSEA. CDR3 in amino acids: CSVADRRDQPQHF. The CDR3 coding sequence is TGCAGCGTCGCCGACAGGCGAGATCAGCCCCAGCATTTT.